This paragraph covers one T cell receptor beta chain sequence. This clone has just a few counts. The antigen this receptor binds is unknown. The missing CDR3 end, 3 residues past where the read stops, is filled in from the germline J gene. V drops 5 bases and J drops 8 bases, leaving 10 bases in between. From the cysteine through the phenylalanine, the CDR3 covers 12 amino acids. The DNA covers only part of the CDR3, 27 bases in frame from base 1. According to the germline V gene (reference sequence), CDR1 reads LNHDA and CDR2 reads SQIVND. The data were taken from a study of T cell clonality in common variable immunodeficiency (dated by TCRdb to about 2015). Study-wide conclusions, independent of this receptor: Despite equal DNA input, controls averaged approximately 74,000 unique sequences per sample versus 30,000 to 40,000 in CVID samples. TCRbeta clonality was higher in CVID subjects than in healthy controls (t-test p = 0.018), and the increase was most characteristic of about a third of subjects. The authors noted that sequencing repertoires of T cell subpopulations would be needed to clarify what caused the increased clonality in CVID. Correlations of repertoire features with clinical complications were constrained by heterogeneity among patients within the CVID cohort. Fewer TCRbeta clones were shared among CVID subjects than among healthy controls (p < 0.0001). Reportedly, TCRbeta sequences from CVID had fewer deletions and N-nucleotide insertions, and highly modified clones with 13 or more V deletions were absent from CVID.

Diagnosis of CVID followed standard criteria, namely serum IgG, IgA and/or IgM below the normal range together with specific antibody deficiency. The CVID group comprised around 44 subjects, about 15 female and roughly 30 male, aged roughly 8 to 64 years with a mean age of roughly 36. Most of the CVID patients and most of the healthy controls were of Caucasian heritage. Replacement immunoglobulin therapy had been administered to all CVID subjects for at least one year at the time of study participation. At the time of blood collection, no CVID subject was ill or was being treated with immunomodulatory or immunosuppressive medication. Heparinized peripheral whole blood samples of about 5 to 9 ml were collected from each donor. Genomic DNA from adults with common variable immune deficiency (CVID) and from healthy adult controls was used for sequencing of TCRbeta CDR3 repertoires. Diluted blood was subjected to density centrifugation over Hypaque 1077 or Ficoll-Paque for isolation of peripheral blood mononuclear cells. Genomic DNA was extracted from unsorted mononuclear cells by Qiagen column purification or by a centrifugation-based method.

Equivalent amounts of genomic DNA from CVID and control samples were used as sequencing input. For every sample, a 60 bp segment covering the rearranged TCRbeta CDR3 region was amplified and then sequenced. The immunoSEQ assay, a bias-corrected multiplex PCR with high-throughput sequencing, was employed for TCRbeta amplification. The original pipeline was this. Every unique nucleotide sequence counted as a clone and was annotated with V, D and J genes, copy number and frequency. Sequences were labeled productive if in frame, and non-productive if out of frame or containing stop codons. Clonality was calculated from Shannon's entropy as previously described. The predicted amino acid sequences of productive clones were used to derive mean CDR3 Kyte-Doolittle hydropathy. Using the R hclust function, scaled V gene usage was clustered hierarchically with Manhattan distance and complete linkage. To assess clone sharing by CDR3 amino acid sequence, 12 repertoires per group were resampled over 100 rounds. The repertoires were searched for 70 published EBV-specific TCRbeta sequences and a few hundred published CMV-specific TCRbeta sequences. Analysis left out a couple of CVID samples that produced under 10,000 sequences, so about 41 CVID repertoires remained. TCRdb stores this immuneACCESS table with in-frame sequences only. Part of the clones is absent; in the studies checked, under half of the shortfall reflects unresolved V genes, and no reason is known for the rest. The DNA gave D and trimming, while V, J and clone size come from that table. For this sample the table reports about 20,000 clones, with no clone seen just once. The ten largest clones add up to under 3% of the sample.

The origin of this receptor is a human donor with common variable immunodeficiency. Recombination connected TRBV19 to TRBJ2-4; a weak D assignment points to TRBD1 (6 bases agree). Sequenced sample: peripheral blood mononuclear cells. The sequenced part of the CDR3 DNA is TGTGCCAGTAGTTGGGGGCTGGACATT. It codes for CASSWGLDI. The CDR3 reads in full as CASSWGLDIQYF.